This T cell receptor beta chain derives from a study of cytomegalovirus exposure and HLA in healthy donors. The CDR3 extends over 17 amino acids. CDR1 SGHRS and CDR2 YFSETQ come from the germline V gene. The ends lost 0 bases at V and 7 bases at J; junction bases unmatched: 10. General study findings and limits: Sequencing likely produced, as an artifact, a cluster of highly shared sequence variants.

This clone was detected only a few times. The antigen remains unidentified. The PCR had 60 Vbeta and 13 Jbeta primers. The method was immunoSEQ multiplex PCR; TCRdb's version includes in-frame clones alone and lacks a portion of them. The sample consists of roughly 190,000 clones, about 84% of them appearing once. The sample consisted of PBMCs. The TCR originated in a woman younger than 45 in good health and CMV-seropositive. The chain has TRBV5-1 and TRBJ2-1, with TRBD2 matching over 10 bases. In DNA form, the CDR3 reads TGCGCCAGCAGCTTGGGAGCAGCGGGGGGGCCTCTGAATGAGCAGTTCTTC. Its protein product is CASSLGAAGGPLNEQFF.